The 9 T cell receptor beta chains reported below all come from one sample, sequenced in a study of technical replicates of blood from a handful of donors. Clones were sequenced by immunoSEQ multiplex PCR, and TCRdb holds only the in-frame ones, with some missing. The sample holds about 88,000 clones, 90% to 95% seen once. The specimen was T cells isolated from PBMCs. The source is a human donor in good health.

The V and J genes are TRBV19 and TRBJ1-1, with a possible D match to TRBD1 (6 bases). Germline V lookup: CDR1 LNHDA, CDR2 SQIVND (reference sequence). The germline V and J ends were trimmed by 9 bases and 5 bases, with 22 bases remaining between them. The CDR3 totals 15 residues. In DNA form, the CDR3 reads TGTGCCAGCCAAGATCTCCTAGATACAGGGACTGAAGCTTTCTTT. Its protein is CASQDLLDTGTEAFF.

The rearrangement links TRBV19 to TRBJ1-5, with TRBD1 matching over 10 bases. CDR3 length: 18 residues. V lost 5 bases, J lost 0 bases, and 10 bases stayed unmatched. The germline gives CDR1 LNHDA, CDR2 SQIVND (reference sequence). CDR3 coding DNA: TGTGCCAGTAGTCTTACTGGACAGGGGGTTTCTAGCAATCAGCCCCAGCATTTT. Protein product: CASSLTGQGVSSNQPQHF.

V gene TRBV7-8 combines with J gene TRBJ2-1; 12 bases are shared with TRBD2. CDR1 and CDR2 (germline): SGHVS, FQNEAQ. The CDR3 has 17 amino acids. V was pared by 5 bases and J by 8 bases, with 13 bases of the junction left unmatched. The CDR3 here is CASSPQSSGGAWDEQFF. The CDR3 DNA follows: TGTGCCAGCAGCCCGCAATCTAGCGGGGGGGCGTGGGATGAGCAGTTCTTC.

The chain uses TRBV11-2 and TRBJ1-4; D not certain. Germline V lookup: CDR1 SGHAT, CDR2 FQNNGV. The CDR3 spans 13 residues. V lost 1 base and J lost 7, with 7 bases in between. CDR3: CASSLGLSEKLFF. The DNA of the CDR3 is TGTGCCAGCAGCTTAGGACTCAGTGAAAAACTGTTTTTT.

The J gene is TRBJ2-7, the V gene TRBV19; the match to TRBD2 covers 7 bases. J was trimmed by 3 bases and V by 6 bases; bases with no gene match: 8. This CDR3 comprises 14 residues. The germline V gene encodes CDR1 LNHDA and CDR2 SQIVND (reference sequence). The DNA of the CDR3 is TGTGCCAGTAGAATACCAGCGGGGCACTACGAGCAGTACTTC. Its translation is CASRIPAGHYEQYF. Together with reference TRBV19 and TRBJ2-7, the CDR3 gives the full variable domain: DGGITQSPKYLFRKEGQNVTLSCEQNLNHDAMYWYRQDPGQGLRLIYYSQIVNDFQKGDIAEGYSVSREKKESFPLTVTSAQKNPTAFYLCASRIPAGHYEQYFGPGTRLTVT.

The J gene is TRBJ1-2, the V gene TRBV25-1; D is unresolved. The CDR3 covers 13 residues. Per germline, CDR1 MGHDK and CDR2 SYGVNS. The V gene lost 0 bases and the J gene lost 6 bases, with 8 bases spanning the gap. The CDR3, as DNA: TGTGCCAGCAGTGAATATGGGGAGCATGGCTACACCTTC. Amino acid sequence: CASSEYGEHGYTF.

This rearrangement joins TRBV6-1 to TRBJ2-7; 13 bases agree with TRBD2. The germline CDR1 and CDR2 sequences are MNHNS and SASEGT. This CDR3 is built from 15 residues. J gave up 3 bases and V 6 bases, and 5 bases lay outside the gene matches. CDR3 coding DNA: TGTGCCAGCAGCGGACTAGCGGGAGTTTACTACGAGCAGTACTTC. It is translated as CASSGLAGVYYEQYF.

The DNA for the CDR3 is TGTGCCAGCAGCCCGATCGGGAGCGCTGAAGCTTTCTTT. Residues: CASSPIGSAEAFF. V usage is TRBV14 and J usage is TRBJ1-1, with D uncertain. Trimming cost V 4 bases and J 6 bases, with 12 bases left between them. This CDR3 spans 13 amino acids. The V gene's germline CDR1 is SGHDN and CDR2 FVKESK.

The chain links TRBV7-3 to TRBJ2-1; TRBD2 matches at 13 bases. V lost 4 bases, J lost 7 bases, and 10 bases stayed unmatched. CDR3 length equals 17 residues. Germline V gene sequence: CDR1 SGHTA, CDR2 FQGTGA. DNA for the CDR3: TGTGCCAGCAGCTCCGCCGTACTAGCGGGGGGGCGGAATGAGCAGTTCTTC. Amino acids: CASSSAVLAGGRNEQFF.